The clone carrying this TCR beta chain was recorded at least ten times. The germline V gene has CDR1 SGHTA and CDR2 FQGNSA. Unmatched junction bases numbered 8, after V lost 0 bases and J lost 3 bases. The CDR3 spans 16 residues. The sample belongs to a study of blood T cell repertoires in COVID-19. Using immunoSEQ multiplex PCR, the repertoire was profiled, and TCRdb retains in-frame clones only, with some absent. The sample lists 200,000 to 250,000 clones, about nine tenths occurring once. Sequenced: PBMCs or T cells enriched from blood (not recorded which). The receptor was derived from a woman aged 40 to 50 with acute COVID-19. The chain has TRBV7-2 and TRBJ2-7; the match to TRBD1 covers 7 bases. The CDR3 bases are TGTGCCAGCAGCTTAGCGGGGCAGGGGGAAATCTACGAGCAGTACTTC. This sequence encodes CASSLAGQGEIYEQYF.